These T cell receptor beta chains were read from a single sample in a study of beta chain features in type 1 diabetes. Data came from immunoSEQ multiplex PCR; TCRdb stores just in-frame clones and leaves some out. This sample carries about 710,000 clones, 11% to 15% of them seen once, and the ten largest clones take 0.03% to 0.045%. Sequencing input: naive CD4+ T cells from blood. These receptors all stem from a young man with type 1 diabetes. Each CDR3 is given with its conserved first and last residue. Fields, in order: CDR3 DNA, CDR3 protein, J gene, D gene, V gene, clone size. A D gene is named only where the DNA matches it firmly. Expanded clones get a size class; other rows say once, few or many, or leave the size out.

CDR3nt: TGTGCCAGCAGTGGGGAAGTGGACACTGAAGCTTTCTTT; CDR3aa: CASSGEVDTEAFF; j_gene: TRBJ1-1; d_gene: .; v_gene: TRBV2; abundance: few
CDR3nt: TGTGCCAGCTCAAGTCGACAGGGATCAAAAGGCACTGAAGCTTTCTTT; CDR3aa: CASSSRQGSKGTEAFF; j_gene: TRBJ1-1; d_gene: TRBD1; v_gene: TRBV18; abundance: few
CDR3nt: TGTGCCAGCAGCTCGAACCTCTGGGATGAGCAGTTCTTC; CDR3aa: CASSSNLWDEQFF; j_gene: TRBJ2-1; d_gene: .; v_gene: TRBV11-2; abundance: few
CDR3nt: TGTGCCAGCAGGTTCGGGGGGCAGCCCCAGCATTTT; CDR3aa: CASRFGGQPQHF; j_gene: TRBJ1-5; d_gene: .; v_gene: TRBV28; abundance: .
CDR3nt: TGTGCCTGGAGCAAAGGACAGTCCTACGAGCAGTACTTC; CDR3aa: CAWSKGQSYEQYF; j_gene: TRBJ2-7; d_gene: .; v_gene: TRBV30; abundance: few
CDR3nt: TGTGCCAGTAGTAGGGACAGGGGGAGGAATGAGCAGTTCTTC; CDR3aa: CASSRDRGRNEQFF; j_gene: TRBJ2-1; d_gene: TRBD1; v_gene: TRBV19; abundance: few
CDR3nt: TGTGCCAGCAGCACAGACAGGGGACAAGGGACCCAGTACTTC; CDR3aa: CASSTDRGQGTQYF; j_gene: TRBJ2-5; d_gene: TRBD1; v_gene: TRBV9; abundance: .
CDR3nt: TGTGCCAGCAGCTTGTTCTACAAGGACTCAGATACGCAGTATTTT; CDR3aa: CASSLFYKDSDTQYF; j_gene: TRBJ2-3; d_gene: .; v_gene: TRBV5-6; abundance: .
CDR3nt: TGTGCCAGCATCTCCCCCAGGGAGGGCTACGAGCAGTACTTC; CDR3aa: CASISPREGYEQYF; j_gene: TRBJ2-7; d_gene: TRBD2; v_gene: TRBV28; abundance: few
CDR3nt: TGTGCCTGGAGTGTTGGACACGGGCGTCAGCCCCAGCATTTT; CDR3aa: CAWSVGHGRQPQHF; j_gene: TRBJ1-5; d_gene: .; v_gene: TRBV30; abundance: few
CDR3nt: TGTGCCAGCAACCCCGAGCCCGGTGAGCAGTTCTTC; CDR3aa: CASNPEPGEQFF; j_gene: TRBJ2-1; d_gene: .; v_gene: TRBV2; abundance: .
CDR3nt: TGTGCCAGCAGTCCTCGGTCTCGTGAAGCTTTCTTT; CDR3aa: CASSPRSREAFF; j_gene: TRBJ1-1; d_gene: .; v_gene: TRBV6-5; abundance: .
CDR3nt: TGCGCCAGCAGCCAAGAAGCAAGCGGAGCAGATACGCAGTATTTT; CDR3aa: CASSQEASGADTQYF; j_gene: TRBJ2-3; d_gene: .; v_gene: TRBV4-1; abundance: .
CDR3nt: TGCGCCAGCAGCCAAATGGGACGGACAGTGCGGGATAGTGGCTACACCTTC; CDR3aa: CASSQMGRTVRDSGYTF; j_gene: TRBJ1-2; d_gene: .; v_gene: TRBV4-1; abundance: .
CDR3nt: TGCGCCAGCAGCTTCGGCGGGAGGGAAAACAATGAGCAGTTCTTC; CDR3aa: CASSFGGRENNEQFF; j_gene: TRBJ2-1; d_gene: TRBD2; v_gene: TRBV5-1; abundance: .
CDR3nt: TGTGCCAGCAGCGTATCACAGGGCCCCTACGAGCAGTACTTC; CDR3aa: CASSVSQGPYEQYF; j_gene: TRBJ2-7; d_gene: .; v_gene: TRBV9; abundance: .
CDR3nt: TGTGCCAGCAGACGGGGCGACAGGGGGACAGATACGCAGTATTTT; CDR3aa: CASRRGDRGTDTQYF; j_gene: TRBJ2-3; d_gene: TRBD1; v_gene: TRBV9; abundance: few
CDR3nt: TGTGCCTGGAGTGTACAAGCGGGGAGCCAAGAGACCCAGTACTTC; CDR3aa: CAWSVQAGSQETQYF; j_gene: TRBJ2-5; d_gene: TRBD2; v_gene: TRBV30; abundance: few
CDR3nt: TGCGCCAGCACTCTCCCGGGAGCCTACGAGCAGTACTTC; CDR3aa: CASTLPGAYEQYF; j_gene: TRBJ2-7; d_gene: .; v_gene: TRBV5-1; abundance: once
CDR3nt: TGTGCCAGTACCAAGAGGGGGGCGTCAGCTGAAGCTTTCTTT; CDR3aa: CASTKRGASAEAFF; j_gene: TRBJ1-1; d_gene: .; v_gene: TRBV19; abundance: .
CDR3nt: TGCAGCGTTGGGACAGGGATGAATGAGCAGTTCTTC; CDR3aa: CSVGTGMNEQFF; j_gene: TRBJ2-1; d_gene: TRBD1; v_gene: TRBV29-1; abundance: .
CDR3nt: TGTGCCAGCTCACCCACAGCAAGCTCCTACAATGAGCAGTTCTTC; CDR3aa: CASSPTASSYNEQFF; j_gene: TRBJ2-1; d_gene: .; v_gene: TRBV18; abundance: .
CDR3nt: TGTGCCAGCAGCCAAGGCCCGGCATCCCTCTACAATGAGCAGTTCTTC; CDR3aa: CASSQGPASLYNEQFF; j_gene: TRBJ2-1; d_gene: .; v_gene: TRBV4-2; abundance: few
CDR3nt: TGTGCCAGCAGCTTTGACAGGGATGGGGTCTATGGCTACACCTTC; CDR3aa: CASSFDRDGVYGYTF; j_gene: TRBJ1-2; d_gene: TRBD1; v_gene: TRBV7-2; abundance: few
CDR3nt: TGTGCCAGCAGTGACTATTCTCCAACGAACACTGAAGCTTTCTTT; CDR3aa: CASSDYSPTNTEAFF; j_gene: TRBJ1-1; d_gene: .; v_gene: TRBV25-1; abundance: .
CDR3nt: TGTGCCAGCAGCATAGACAGGGATCAGCCCCAGCATTTT; CDR3aa: CASSIDRDQPQHF; j_gene: TRBJ1-5; d_gene: TRBD1; v_gene: TRBV7-3; abundance: .
CDR3nt: TGTGCCAGCAGCTTAGGTTCTTGGGCCCAGAACGAGCAGTACTTC; CDR3aa: CASSLGSWAQNEQYF; j_gene: TRBJ2-7; d_gene: .; v_gene: TRBV7-2; abundance: few
CDR3nt: TGTGCCAGCAGCCGAACAGGGGGCGCGGGTAACATTCAGTACTTC; CDR3aa: CASSRTGGAGNIQYF; j_gene: TRBJ2-4; d_gene: TRBD1; v_gene: TRBV7-9; abundance: few
CDR3nt: TGTGCCAGCAGTGAACCTCATAGCAATCAGCCCCAGCATTTT; CDR3aa: CASSEPHSNQPQHF; j_gene: TRBJ1-5; d_gene: .; v_gene: TRBV2; abundance: .
CDR3nt: TGTGCCAGCAGCTTACCAAAAGCAACTAATGAAAAACTGTTTTTT; CDR3aa: CASSLPKATNEKLFF; j_gene: TRBJ1-4; d_gene: .; v_gene: TRBV7-9; abundance: few
CDR3nt: TGTGCCAGCAGCGGGGAGACATGGACCCAGTACTTC; CDR3aa: CASSGETWTQYF; j_gene: TRBJ2-5; d_gene: .; v_gene: TRBV7-2; abundance: .
CDR3nt: TGTGCCAGCTTGAGAGGGAGTCAGGGATATCCCCCCCAGCATTTT; CDR3aa: CASLRGSQGYPPQHF; j_gene: TRBJ1-5; d_gene: .; v_gene: TRBV6-6; abundance: .
CDR3nt: TGCGCCAGCAGCCAAGATCGGCAGGGATCCTACAATGAGCAGTTCTTC; CDR3aa: CASSQDRQGSYNEQFF; j_gene: TRBJ2-1; d_gene: .; v_gene: TRBV4-3; abundance: .
CDR3nt: TGCAGCGTTGCCGGGACTAGCGGGAGAGGGGCAGATACGCAGTATTTT; CDR3aa: CSVAGTSGRGADTQYF; j_gene: TRBJ2-3; d_gene: TRBD2; v_gene: TRBV29-1; abundance: .
CDR3nt: TGTGCCAGCAGTCCGGGGACTAGCGGGGCCCTTACGCAGTATTTT; CDR3aa: CASSPGTSGALTQYF; j_gene: TRBJ2-3; d_gene: TRBD2; v_gene: TRBV28; abundance: .
CDR3nt: TGTGCCAGCAGTCCCGTCGTCCTAGCGGGAGGCAATGAGCAGTTCTTC; CDR3aa: CASSPVVLAGGNEQFF; j_gene: TRBJ2-1; d_gene: TRBD2; v_gene: TRBV28; abundance: few
CDR3nt: TGTGCCAGCAGCCGAGGACAGGGTGCGGGCAATCAGCCCCAGCATTTT; CDR3aa: CASSRGQGAGNQPQHF; j_gene: TRBJ1-5; d_gene: TRBD1; v_gene: TRBV28; abundance: few
CDR3nt: TGTGCCTGGAGTAAAGGCGGATCCTACGAGCAGTACTTC; CDR3aa: CAWSKGGSYEQYF; j_gene: TRBJ2-7; d_gene: .; v_gene: TRBV30; abundance: .
CDR3nt: TGTGCCATCAAGGGAGCAACTAATGAAAAACTGTTTTTT; CDR3aa: CAIKGATNEKLFF; j_gene: TRBJ1-4; d_gene: .; v_gene: TRBV10-3; abundance: .
CDR3nt: TGTGCCAGCAAAATGGTGGGCGACACTGAAGCTTTCTTT; CDR3aa: CASKMVGDTEAFF; j_gene: TRBJ1-1; d_gene: .; v_gene: TRBV27; abundance: .
CDR3nt: TGTGCCAGCAGCGTGGTTCCCTGGTCATCCTACGAGCAGTACTTC; CDR3aa: CASSVVPWSSYEQYF; j_gene: TRBJ2-7; d_gene: .; v_gene: TRBV9; abundance: few
CDR3nt: TGTGCCAGCAGTACCACGGGGGCCGCCTATGGCTACACCTTC; CDR3aa: CASSTTGAAYGYTF; j_gene: TRBJ1-2; d_gene: .; v_gene: TRBV28; abundance: .
CDR3nt: TGTGCCAGCAGCTTAATTGGCGGACAGGGGTACTACGAGCAGTACTTC; CDR3aa: CASSLIGGQGYYEQYF; j_gene: TRBJ2-7; d_gene: TRBD1; v_gene: TRBV7-9; abundance: .
CDR3nt: TGTGCCAGCAGCTTGGGTAGGGCCGTTGAAAAACTGTTTTTT; CDR3aa: CASSLGRAVEKLFF; j_gene: TRBJ1-4; d_gene: .; v_gene: TRBV5-4; abundance: few
CDR3nt: TGTGCCAGCAGCGTAGGGGACAGAACAGATACGCAGTATTTT; CDR3aa: CASSVGDRTDTQYF; j_gene: TRBJ2-3; d_gene: TRBD1; v_gene: TRBV9; abundance: .
CDR3nt: TGTGCCAGCAGCTTGAGGGGGCTAGCCAAAAACATTCAGTACTTC; CDR3aa: CASSLRGLAKNIQYF; j_gene: TRBJ2-4; d_gene: TRBD1; v_gene: TRBV5-6; abundance: .
CDR3nt: TGTGCCAGCAGCTCTCTGGTGGAGGGCCGGTACGAGCAGTACTTC; CDR3aa: CASSSLVEGRYEQYF; j_gene: TRBJ2-7; d_gene: .; v_gene: TRBV5-4; abundance: few
CDR3nt: TGTGCCAGCAGCTTAGATCAGCAGCGCGAGCAGTACTTC; CDR3aa: CASSLDQQREQYF; j_gene: TRBJ2-7; d_gene: .; v_gene: TRBV7-9; abundance: .
CDR3nt: TGTGCCAGCAGTCTCTCGACAGGGTACTACGAGCAGTACTTC; CDR3aa: CASSLSTGYYEQYF; j_gene: TRBJ2-7; d_gene: TRBD1; v_gene: TRBV6-6; abundance: .
CDR3nt: TGTGCCAGCAGCTTAGCCGGGACAGGGAATACGCAGTATTTT; CDR3aa: CASSLAGTGNTQYF; j_gene: TRBJ2-3; d_gene: TRBD1; v_gene: TRBV5-4; abundance: few
CDR3nt: TGTGCCTGGAAGTACGGGGCCACAGATACGCAGTATTTT; CDR3aa: CAWKYGATDTQYF; j_gene: TRBJ2-3; d_gene: .; v_gene: TRBV30; abundance: .
CDR3nt: TGTGCCCATAGGGGGACACTCCCAGGAGATGGCTACACCTTC; CDR3aa: CAHRGTLPGDGYTF; j_gene: TRBJ1-2; d_gene: .; v_gene: TRBV7-9; abundance: .
CDR3nt: TGTGCCAGCAGCCGCGGGGGCCCCGGGGAGACCCAGTACTTC; CDR3aa: CASSRGGPGETQYF; j_gene: TRBJ2-5; d_gene: .; v_gene: TRBV7-2; abundance: .